These T cell receptor beta chains were read from a single sample in a study of blood T cell repertoires in COVID-19. Some clones are missing from TCRdb's copy, which holds only in-frame ones; the method was immunoSEQ multiplex PCR. The sample comprises about 39,000 clones, more than 85% of which are singletons, and roughly 2% rests with the top ten. Sequencing input: peripheral blood. All receptors derive from a man aged 50-60 years with active COVID-19. CDR3s include the opening cysteine and the closing phenylalanine or tryptophan. A D gene is named only where the DNA matches it firmly. A row's size may be missing; if present it is once, few, many or a size class.

few	TRBJ1-5	TRBV2	-	TGTGCCAGCAGTCGCCAAGCGGGGCCTGCTGGGCAGCCCCAGCATTTT	CASSRQAGPAGQPQHF
-	TRBJ1-5	TRBV6-6	-	TGTGCCAGCAGTTACATACAGGGCAATCAGCCCCAGCATTTT	CASSYIQGNQPQHF
-	TRBJ1-1	TRBV30	-	TGTGCCTGGAGTAGCGGTCGGACTGAAGCTTTCTTT	CAWSSGRTEAFF
-	TRBJ1-2	TRBV18	-	TGTGCCAGCTCACCATCGGTGGAGGTGGTTGAGGGCTACACCTTC	CASSPSVEVVEGYTF
-	TRBJ1-4	TRBV7-2	-	TGTGCCAGCAGCTTGGCCCCTAATGAAAAACTGTTTTTT	CASSLAPNEKLFF
-	TRBJ2-1	TRBV5-1	TRBD1	TGCGCCAGCAGCTTGGCAGTTGTTGGGACAGGGGGCGATGAGCAGTTCTTC	CASSLAVVGTGGDEQFF
-	TRBJ2-7	TRBV9	-	TGTGCCAGCAGCGCGAGCTGGGAGAACGAGCAGTACTTC	CASSASWENEQYF
-	TRBJ2-1	TRBV9	-	TGTGCCAGCAGCGTAGCCTCCAACAGGGCCTACAATGAGCAGTTCTTC	CASSVASNRAYNEQFF
-	TRBJ2-7	TRBV20-1	-	TGCAGTGCTAGTCCTACCCATGTCCCCTACGAGCAGTACTTC	CSASPTHVPYEQYF
once	TRBJ1-2	TRBV4-3	-	TGCGCCAGCAGCCAGATGTTGGGGGGGGCGGATGGCTACACCTTC	CASSQMLGGADGYTF
-	TRBJ2-5	TRBV9	-	TGTGCCAGCAGCGTTGAGGCCAGGGATAAGGGGGAGACCCAGTACTTC	CASSVEARDKGETQYF
-	TRBJ1-2	TRBV18	-	TGTGCCAGCTCACCACCGGGCCCCTATGGCTACACCTTC	CASSPPGPYGYTF
-	TRBJ2-3	TRBV5-1	-	TGCGCCAGCAGCGTCACTAGCACAGATACGCAGTATTTT	CASSVTSTDTQYF
-	TRBJ2-3	TRBV5-4	-	TGTGCCAGCAGCTTGGATCTGCAGGGGCAAGATACGCAGTATTTT	CASSLDLQGQDTQYF
-	TRBJ1-6	TRBV2	-	TGTGCCAGCAGTGCCTTACCGAGTGGTAATTCACCCCTCCACTTT	CASSALPSGNSPLHF
-	TRBJ2-7	TRBV3-1/TRBV3-2	-	TGTGCCAGCAGCCAAGATACAGTCTCCCGCGAGCAGTACTTC	CASSQDTVSREQYF
-	TRBJ1-5	TRBV7-2	-	TGTGCCAGCAGCCCCTGGGCCCGTGGTAGCAATCAGCCCCAGCATTTT	CASSPWARGSNQPQHF
-	TRBJ2-5	TRBV3-1/TRBV3-2	-	TGTGCCAGCAGCCTGGGGGGCGGGAGTTATCAAGAGACCCAGTACTTC	CASSLGGGSYQETQYF
-	TRBJ2-5	TRBV7-9	-	TGTGCCAGCAGCTCGGCGGGGGCGACCCAGTACTTC	CASSSAGATQYF
-	TRBJ2-1	TRBV27	TRBD1	TGTGCCAGCAGTTACGACAGGGGAAATGAGCAGTTCTTC	CASSYDRGNEQFF
-	TRBJ1-6	TRBV6-1	-	TGTGCCAGCAGTGACGCCTCGACAGGCTATAATTCACCCCTCCACTTT	CASSDASTGYNSPLHF
-	TRBJ2-1	TRBV5-1	-	TGCGCCAGCGGTAACCCGCGGGGCTTCAATGAGCAGTTCTTC	CASGNPRGFNEQFF
once	TRBJ1-4	TRBV5-1	-	TGCGCCAGCAGCGGCGGGAGCGAAAAACTGTTTTTT	CASSGGSEKLFF
-	TRBJ1-1	TRBV12-3/TRBV12-4	-	TGTGCCAGCAGTTTCCTATACACTGAAGCTTTCTTT	CASSFLYTEAFF
-	TRBJ1-2	TRBV5-5	-	TGTGCCAGCAGCTTGGCCGGGGTGGGCGGCTACACCTTC	CASSLAGVGGYTF
-	TRBJ2-7	TRBV2	TRBD2	TGTGCCAGCAGTGCGACCGGGACTACCTCCTACGAGCAGTACTTC	CASSATGTTSYEQYF
-	TRBJ1-1	TRBV4-1	-	TGCGCCAGCAGCCAAGAAAGGAGGGATCTGGTAGCTTTCTTT	CASSQERRDLVAFF
-	TRBJ1-6	TRBV19	TRBD1	TGTGCCAGTAGTCCAGGGACAGATAATTCACCCCTCCACTTT	CASSPGTDNSPLHF
-	TRBJ1-1	TRBV4-2	-	TGTGCCAGCAGCCAAGATCCAGGGTTCAGCACTGAAGCTTTCTTT	CASSQDPGFSTEAFF
few	TRBJ2-3	TRBV4-2	TRBD2	TGTGCCAGCAGCCAAGAGTGGACTAGCGGCACAGATACGCAGTATTTT	CASSQEWTSGTDTQYF
-	TRBJ2-3	TRBV18	TRBD2	TGTGCCAGCTCCATCCTGTATCCGGCGGGAGGACTAGCGGGGGAGGAAGGCACAGATACGCAGTATTTT	CASSILYPAGGLAGEEGTDTQYF